This TCR beta chain was sequenced during a study of shared clonotypes between healthy human individuals (dated by TCRdb to 2020 to 2021). Regarding the complete study: A couple of women and a few men aged 18 to 49 years were included in the cohort. Per donor, three plates each were used for CD4 naive and CD4 memory, two for CD8 naive, and one for CD8 memory. Each donor's leukapheresis produced roughly between roughly 0.85 and 10 billion PBMCs. To increase sequencing depth and limit assay-specific biases, different laboratories used diverse techniques to prepare libraries and sequence TCR repertoires. The study deeply sequenced blood TCR repertoires of 5 or 6 healthy adults to estimate repertoire size and the extent of clonotype sharing between individuals.

The donors were healthy, HIV-negative adults who had no recently reported acute infections or vaccinations. Every donor was a Caucasian adult living in Nashville, Tennessee, USA. CD4+ T cells were enriched by magnetic negative selection; naive cells were then positively selected on CD45RA, and the negative fraction formed the memory subset. After blood collection by leukapheresis, PBMCs were isolated using Ficoll-Histopaque density gradient centrifugation and then cryopreserved in the vapor phase of liquid nitrogen. Analytical flow cytometry was used to check the purity and quantity of each magnetically sorted T cell population. Each sorted fraction had its genomic DNA isolated and then quantified by UV absorbance on a Nanodrop 2000c. General conclusions and limits of the study: Sampling was limited to blood, and TCR repertoires in tissue likely differ from TCR repertoires in blood. Pairwise subsampling indicated that sequencing depth was expected to affect the degree of clonotype sharing among donors. Because the study included a small number of donors, the genetic and exposure-history diversity represented was limited. Higher generation probabilities were observed for clonotypes shared by all four sorted-subset donors than for non-shared clonotypes. Incomplete sequencing was indicated by rarefaction of sorted-subset datasets, despite the large sequencing depth. Sharing across four donors was observed for approximately 5% of naive CD4, 3.5% of naive CD8, 2.3% of memory CD4, and less than 0.45% of memory CD8 clonotypes. Larger estimated clonotype richness was generally found for naive subsets than for memory subsets.

TCR CDR3 regions were amplified from genomic DNA by multiplex PCR using the deep immunoSEQ assay. Extracted genomic DNA from each cell subset was distributed evenly across all wells of several immunoSEQ 96-well plates, and each plate was treated as a replicate. Each replicate PCR for sorted subsets received 150 to 250 ng genomic DNA, equal to about 30,000 T cell genomes. Purified libraries were quantified with a Qubit 3.0 fluorometer, sized on a Bioanalyzer 2100, and re-quantified with the KAPA Library Quantification kit. A separate single-read 150-cycle Illumina NextSeq 550 flow cell was used to sequence each immunoSEQ 96-well plate. Per the authors' processing: Because the immunoSEQ output held only junctional sequences and lacked quality scores, the filtering could not match the filtering applied to full-length reads. Sequences were annotated with PyIR, a Python wrapper for IgBLAST v1.9, using IMGT germline references to assign V/J genes and CDR3. Reads with weak V/J assignments (E-value above 1e-6), missing CDR3, stop codons, out-of-frame junctions, or ambiguous translated residues were removed. V3J clonotypes were defined as sequences sharing the same inferred V gene, J gene, and CDR3 amino acid sequence. Percentage overlap between repertoires was computed as shared unique clonotypes divided by the size of the smaller repertoire. Three approaches were used to assess repertoire richness: RTK rarefaction, the Chao1 estimator, and Recon v2.1 estimates of unobserved clonotypes. Generation probabilities were computed with OLGA for all TCRbeta clonotypes obtained by the gDNA method from several donors. Not all clones reach the TCRdb copy of this immuneACCESS table, which keeps in-frame sequences only. Checked studies attribute under half of the gap to unresolved V genes and leave the rest unexplained. V and J calls and clone size come straight from that table; D and trimming were deduced from the DNA. For this sample the table gives about 1.5 million clones, of which 95% to 99% were detected only once. The ten largest clones take up less than 0.55% of the sample.

As to this clone: Its binding antigen is unknown. Base qualities are not at hand, and no much larger clone is one base apart.

In the germline V gene, CDR1 corresponds to SGHDT and CDR2 to YYEEEE. The CDR3 starts with the cysteine, ends with the phenylalanine, and has 17 residues. Only the CDR3 region is kept as DNA, spanning 51 bases read in frame from base 1. The V end gives up 4 bases and the J end 1 base, leaving 10 bases in the junction not matched to a gene. Sequencing was performed on naive CD4+ T cells sorted from blood. The intended sense of this specimen's cell subset or site label: CD45RA+ positively selected. The chain links TRBV5-6 with TRBJ1-5, and TRBD1 matches 8 of the central bases. The receptor's source is a young man in good health. The DNA reads as follows: TGTGCCAGCAGCCTAAACAGGGGGTCTCGGAGCAATCAGCCCCAGCATTTT. It codes for CASSLNRGSRSNQPQHF. Where the CDR3 stops, the reference TRBV5-6 and TRBJ1-5 genes take over; the full variable domain is DAGVTQSPTHLIKTRGQQVTLRCSPKSGHDTVSWYQQALGQGPQFIFQYYEEEERQRGNFPDRFSGHQFPNYSSELNVNALLLGDSALYLCASSLNRGSRSNQPQHFGDGTRLSIL.